This T cell receptor beta chain was obtained from a study of Ad26.COV2.S vaccination and SARS-CoV-2 variants. Treatment reported: roughly 19 received Ad26.COV2.S at low or high dose, single or two shots; 5 received placebo; per-sample allocation not given. Specimen acquisition occurred on day 63 following the initial vaccine or placebo injection. Study outcomes and limitations: Reported findings describe substantial breadth in spike-specific CD8+ and CD4+ T cell responses following vaccination.

The CDR3 is 17 amino acids. Deletions cut 0 bases from V and 5 bases from J, with 16 bases between. Germline V gives CDR1 MNHEY, CDR2 SVGEGT. Some clones are missing from TCRdb's copy, which holds only in-frame ones; the method was immunoSEQ multiplex PCR. The sample consists of about 680,000 clones, about 90% of them appearing once. About this clone itself: The antigen is not known.

This TCR was sampled from a person aged 18 to 59 who received the Ad26.COV2.S COVID-19 vaccine or a placebo. The starting material was peripheral blood, obtained in a trial of Ad26.COV2.S vaccine versus placebo. The rearrangement joins TRBV6-2 or TRBV6-3 to TRBJ1-4; D remains ambiguous. This chain's CDR3 is CASSYSIRTATNEKLFF. CDR3 coding DNA: TGTGCCAGCAGTTACTCGATTCGAACAGCGACAAATGAAAAACTGTTTTTT.